The 13 T cell receptor beta chains given below trace back to one sample, sequenced in a study of technical replicates of blood from several donors. Clones were read by immunoSEQ multiplex PCR, and TCRdb kept only the in-frame ones, dropping some. The sample carries about 85,000 clones, roughly 94% recorded once. The sequenced material came from T cells isolated from PBMCs. These receptors were obtained from a human donor in good health.

This clone was found once. The chain couples TRBV12-2 to TRBJ1-1. TRBV12-2 is tagged as a pseudogene. The CDR3 extends over 12 amino acids. Here the CDR3 reads CASRSLAESAFF. CDR3 nucleotide sequence: TGTGCAAGTCGCTCGCTTGCTGAGTCAGCTTTCTTT.

The chain uses TRBV19 and TRBJ1-1; TRBD1 matches 7 bases. Germline V gene sequence: CDR1 LNHDA, CDR2 SQIVND (reference sequence). V lost 1 base and J lost 0; bases outside the gene matches: 14. This CDR3 spans 19 amino acids. The CDR3, as DNA: TGTGCCAGTAGTATAGGACGGACAGGCCGCGCCACTTTGAACACTGAAGCTTTCTTT. Protein product: CASSIGRTGRATLNTEAFF.

This chain uses TRBV27 with TRBJ1-5; possible D gene TRBD1, 5 bases. The germline V gene encodes CDR1 MNHEY and CDR2 SMNVEV (reference sequence). V was trimmed by 7 bases and J by 7 bases, leaving 11 bases between them. CDR3 size: 12 residues. CDR3 amino acids: CASKGAGQPQHF. In DNA, the CDR3 is TGTGCCAGCAAAGGGGCAGGCCAGCCCCAGCATTTT.

The genes are TRBV5-1 and TRBJ1-1, with D possibly being TRBD1 (6 bases). The V gene lost 2 bases and the J gene lost 1 base, with 9 bases spanning the gap. This CDR3 has 14 amino acids. Germline loops: CDR1 SGHRS, CDR2 YFSETQ. The chain's CDR3 is CASSFNRANTEAFF. CDR3 bases: TGCGCCAGCAGCTTTAACAGGGCGAACACTGAAGCTTTCTTT.

The rearrangement joins TRBV9 to TRBJ2-7, with 7 bases aligning to TRBD2. V trimming: 2 bases; J trimming: 4 bases; junction bases outside the gene matches: 3. CDR3 length: 13 amino acids. Germline CDR1 and CDR2: SGDLS and YYNGEE. CDR3 sequence reads: CASSVGLLYEQYF. In nucleotides, the CDR3 is TGTGCCAGCAGCGTGGGACTACTTTACGAGCAGTACTTC. The variable domain in full, with the rest retrieved from reference TRBV9 and TRBJ2-7, is DSGVTQTPKHLITATGQRVTLRCSPRSGDLSVYWYQQSLDQGLQFLIQYYNGEERAKGNILERFSAQQFPDLHSELNLSSLELGDSALYFCASSVGLLYEQYFGPGTRLTVT.

This chain uses TRBV19 with TRBJ2-5, with D possibly being TRBD1 (6 bases). V lost 5 bases and J lost 4, with 17 bases in between. Germline V gene data show CDR1 as LNHDA and CDR2 as SQIVND (reference sequence). CDR3 length: 15 residues. The CDR3 spells CASSPGHQVVETQYF. In DNA form, the CDR3 reads TGTGCCAGTAGTCCGGGACATCAGGTGGTAGAGACCCAGTACTTC.

The chain links TRBV7-3 to TRBJ2-5, with 8 bases fitting TRBD2. Germline values: CDR1 SGHTA, CDR2 FQGTGA. The CDR3 runs to 13 residues. V gave up 5 bases and J gave up 3 bases; unmatched junction bases: 2. The CDR3 sequence: CASSPGGEETQYF. CDR3 in DNA: TGTGCCAGCAGCCCGGGGGGGGAAGAGACCCAGTACTTC.

The chain is built from TRBV5-1 and TRBJ1-3, with 11 bases that match TRBD1. The junction had 7 bases not matched to a gene; V was cut back by 5 bases and J by 3 bases. The CDR3 is made up of 16 amino acids. Germline V CDR1 and CDR2: SGHRS, YFSETQ. In nucleotides, the CDR3 is TGCGCCAGCAGTTTCGGACAGGGGGCGTTTGGAAACACCATATATTTT. Translating it yields CASSFGQGAFGNTIYF.

V and J are TRBV5-8 and TRBJ2-3, with D possibly TRBD1 on 6 matching bases. CDR3 length equals 14 residues. Germline V CDR1 and CDR2: SGHTS, YDEGEE. The V gene lost 0 bases and the J gene lost 3 bases, with 8 bases spanning the gap. CDR3 amino acids: CASSLVRGTDTQYF. Written as DNA, the CDR3 is TGTGCCAGCAGCTTGGTAAGGGGGACAGATACGCAGTATTTT.

V gene TRBV28 combines with J gene TRBJ1-2; 9 bases agree with TRBD1. The junction had 11 bases not matched to a gene; V was cut back by 3 bases and J by 12 bases. This CDR3 region has 14 residues. Germline assignment: CDR1 MDHEN and CDR2 SYDVKM. In DNA, the CDR3 is TGTGCCAGCAGTTTGGGACAGGGCCCTCTGTGGGACACCTTC. Translating it yields CASSLGQGPLWDTF.

The V and J genes are TRBV25-1 and TRBJ1-5, with 7 bases that match TRBD1. Trimming cost V 2 bases and J 7 bases; bases outside gene matches: 11. The germline V gene encodes CDR1 MGHDK and CDR2 SYGVNS. The CDR3 runs to 16 residues. CDR3 in amino acids: CASSEKEGGEWQPQHF. CDR3 in DNA: TGTGCCAGCAGTGAAAAAGAAGGGGGCGAATGGCAGCCCCAGCATTTT.

V gene TRBV5-1 combines with J gene TRBJ2-1, with 7 bases identical to TRBD2. The germline V gene has CDR1 SGHRS and CDR2 YFSETQ. This CDR3 region has 16 residues. The V segment lost 0 bases and the J segment 3 bases; nucleotides outside the gene matches: 6. DNA for the CDR3: TGCGCCAGCAGCTTGGGGCTAGCGGACAACTACAATGAGCAGTTCTTC. Its translation: CASSLGLADNYNEQFF.

The chain is built from TRBV19 and TRBJ2-1; TRBD2 matches at 9 bases. Germline CDR1 reads LNHDA; CDR2 reads SQIVND (reference sequence). The CDR3 is 15 residues long. The junction had 5 bases not matched to a gene; V was cut back by 4 bases and J by 4 bases. CDR3 DNA sequence: TGTGCCAGTAGTAGAGCGGGAGGACTTTACAATGAGCAGTTCTTC. It encodes CASSRAGGLYNEQFF.